This T cell receptor beta chain appears in the sequencing data of a study of monozygotic twins with inflammatory bowel disease. As regards this clonotype: Its specificity is not known.

The CDR3 totals 14 residues. The germline V gene has CDR1 LNHDA and CDR2 SQIVND (reference sequence). Findings and limits, study-wide: Especially with disease activity, IBD patients shared fewer clonotypes with others than healthy twins did. No separation of different T cell subtypes was possible. Immunosuppressive treatment differences may have increased patient repertoire variability.

Through template switching, UMIs that included a 6-nucleotide sample barcode were added. For each CDR3 protein, TCRdb gives one entry from its re-call of the 5' RACE reads, without DNA. The sample holds about 380,000 distinct CDR3 sequences. The specimen sequenced was blood. This rearrangement joins TRBV19 to TRBJ1-2; TCRdb returns TRBD1, unconfirmable since there is no DNA. This receptor was obtained from a human donor with ulcerative colitis or Crohn's disease, or a healthy co-twin of an affected twin (not recorded which). CDR3 sequence: CASNPGQGTYGYTF.